Listed here are 7 T cell receptor beta chains from one sample, sequenced in a study of shared clonotypes between healthy human individuals (dated by TCRdb to 2018 to 2021). Library generation was performed with the immunoSEQ multiplex PCR assay. TCRdb obtained this table from immuneACCESS and retained in-frame rearrangements with V and J assigned. These tables miss some clones; where compared with another copy, unresolved V genes account for less than half of the shortfall, and the remainder is unexplained. Counted in this sample were some 2,400,000 clones; almost 96% of them appeared once. Of the sample, roughly 0.13% falls within the top ten clones. The sample was naive CD4+ T cells sorted from blood. The cell subset or site tag for this specimen amounts to: CD45RA+ positively selected. The receptors were sampled from a man aged 18 to 30 in good health.

This clone is a singleton in its sample. The chain uses TRBV19 and TRBJ1-1, with D hard to call. V gave up 6 bases and J gave up 0 bases, with 17 bases separating them. Germline-derived CDR1 and CDR2 are LNHDA and SQIVND (reference sequence). This CDR3 is 16 amino acids long. The DNA of the CDR3 is TGTGCCAGTAGCCCGAATTGGAAAAAGTTGAACACTGAAGCTTTCTTT. Protein: CASSPNWKKLNTEAFF. Supplemented by reference TRBV19 and TRBJ1-1, the full variable domain reads DGGITQSPKYLFRKEGQNVTLSCEQNLNHDAMYWYRQDPGQGLRLIYYSQIVNDFQKGDIAEGYSVSREKKESFPLTVTSAQKNPTAFYLCASSPNWKKLNTEAFFGQGTRLTVV.

This chain links TRBV9 with TRBJ2-2; 16 bases align to TRBD2. The CDR3 is 18 residues long. From germline, CDR1 is SGDLS and CDR2 YYNGEE. V lost 7 bases to trimming and J lost 4 bases; unmatched junction nucleotides: 10. DNA of the CDR3: TGTGCCAGCGACGACGGGACTAGCGGGGGGGCGCCCACCGGGGAGCTGTTTTTT. Amino acid sequence: CASDDGTSGGAPTGELFF.

The gene calls are TRBV19 and TRBJ1-1; D might be TRBD1 (6 bases). The CDR3 loop spans 15 amino acids. V lost 7 bases, J lost 1 base, and 16 bases lay in between. Germline assignment: CDR1 LNHDA and CDR2 SQIVND (reference sequence). The DNA for the CDR3 is TGTGCCAGTACCCTACAGGGCCTTTGGAACACTGAAGCTTTCTTT. Amino acids: CASTLQGLWNTEAFF.

This clone was observed a single time. This chain joins TRBV21-1 and TRBJ1-5; no check of the table's D call, TRBD1, against the DNA was made. TRBV21-1 is recorded as a pseudogene. The CDR3 covers 16 residues. The DNA for the CDR3 is TGTGCCAGCAGCAAGAGAGGTCAGGGGGAAGATCAGCCCCAGCATTTT. Amino acid sequence: CASSKRGQGEDQPQHF.

About this clone itself: The same CDR3 can be traced to other DNA sequences in this sample. The rearrangement joins TRBV6-6 to TRBJ2-5; D remains ambiguous. V lost 0 bases and J lost 5, with 4 bases in between. CDR1 MNHNY and CDR2 SVGAGI come from the germline V gene (reference sequence). The CDR3 runs 12 residues. The CDR3 sequence is CASSYSRETQYF. DNA of the CDR3: TGTGCCAGCAGTTACTCTCGGGAGACCCAGTACTTC.

V usage is TRBV28 and J usage is TRBJ1-2; D not certain. The germline gives CDR1 MDHEN, CDR2 SYDVKM. The ends were cut back, 2 bases at V and 0 bases at J, with 13 bases in the middle. This CDR3 is 16 amino acids long. CDR3 sequence (DNA): TGTGCCAGCAGTTTACACCCGTCCAGAGCTAACTATGGCTACACCTTC. This translates into CASSLHPSRANYGYTF.

V is TRBV10-3 and J is TRBJ2-7; 7 bases map to TRBD2. The V and J ends lost 7 bases and 2 bases, in that order; junction bases with no gene match: 5. In germline, CDR1 is ENHRY, CDR2 SYGVKD. This CDR3 has 13 amino acids. The CDR3 DNA sequence: TGTGCCATCACTAGCGGTCTAACCTACGAGCAGTACTTC. It codes for CAITSGLTYEQYF.